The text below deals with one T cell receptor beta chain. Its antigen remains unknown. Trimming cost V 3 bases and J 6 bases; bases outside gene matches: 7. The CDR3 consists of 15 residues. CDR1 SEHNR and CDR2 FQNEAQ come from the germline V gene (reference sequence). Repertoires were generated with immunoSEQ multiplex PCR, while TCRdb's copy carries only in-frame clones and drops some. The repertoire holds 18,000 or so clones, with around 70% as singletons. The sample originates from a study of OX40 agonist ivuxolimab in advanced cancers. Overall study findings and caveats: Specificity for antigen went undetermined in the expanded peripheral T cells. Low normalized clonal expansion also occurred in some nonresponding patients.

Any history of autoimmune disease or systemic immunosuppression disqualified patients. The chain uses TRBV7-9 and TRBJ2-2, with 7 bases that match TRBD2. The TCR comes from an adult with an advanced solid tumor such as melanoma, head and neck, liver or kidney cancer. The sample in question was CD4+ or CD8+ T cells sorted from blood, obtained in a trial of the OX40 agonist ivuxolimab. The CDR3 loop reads CASSLLAETSGELFF. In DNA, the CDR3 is TGTGCCAGCAGCTTGCTAGCGGAGACCTCCGGGGAGCTGTTTTTT.